A single sample gave rise to the 32 T cell receptor beta chains below, sequenced in a study of PD-1 blockade in classical Hodgkin lymphoma. As to time point: cycle 4 day 1 (C4D1), after 6 weeks of nivolumab. Following autologous stem cell transplantation, relapse occurred in every patient, and exposure to brentuximab vedotin varied. The assay was immunoSEQ multiplex PCR, and TCRdb's table has in-frame clones only and misses some. The sample carries tens of thousands of clones, approximately 80% recorded once. This material consisted of peripheral blood mononuclear cells (PBMCs), taken before the fourth cycle of nivolumab. The receptors were sampled from a human donor with classical Hodgkin lymphoma.

This clone has a handful of counts. The J gene is TRBJ2-2, the V gene TRBV5-1; D is possibly TRBD1 (6 bases). Trimming removed 4 bases at V and 7 bases at J, with 14 bases between. The CDR3 length is 14 residues. The germline gives CDR1 SGHRS, CDR2 YFSETQ. This chain's CDR3 is CASSRDNHLGELFF. In nucleotides, the CDR3 is TGCGCCAGCAGCAGGGACAATCACCTCGGGGAGCTGTTTTTT.

The chain couples TRBV5-1 to TRBJ2-2; D might be TRBD2 (5 bases). The length of the CDR3 is 16 residues. Trimming shortened V by 0 bases and J by 4 bases, and 13 bases separated the two germline ends. Per the germline V gene, CDR1 is SGHRS and CDR2 is YFSETQ. This CDR3 is CASSLVPGSGTGELFF. CDR3 DNA sequence: TGCGCCAGCAGCTTGGTTCCGGGAAGCGGCACCGGGGAGCTGTTTTTT.

V gene TRBV4-1 combines with J gene TRBJ2-3, with TRBD2 identical over 10 bases. CDR3 length: 16 amino acids. Germline V gene sequence: CDR1 MGHRA, CDR2 YSYEKL. V gave up 1 base and J gave up 3 bases; unmatched junction bases: 4. This CDR3 is CASSQGPSGRTDTQYF. Here the CDR3 DNA reads TGCGCCAGCAGCCAAGGGCCTAGCGGGAGAACAGATACGCAGTATTTT.

The chain recombines TRBV5-6 with TRBJ2-7, with D possibly called TRBD1 or TRBD2 (5 bases each). With 6 bases removed from V and 3 bases from J, the gap between germline ends came to 16 bases. Germline CDR1 SGHDT, CDR2 YYEEEE. This CDR3 has 14 residues. The CDR3 reads CASTGTARSYEQYF. The CDR3 bases are TGTGCCAGCACCGGGACCGCGAGGAGCTACGAGCAGTACTTC.

This rearrangement joins TRBV9 to TRBJ2-3; D is unresolved. V lost 4 bases and J lost 6, with 6 bases in between. Germline V gene lookup returns CDR1 SGDLS and CDR2 YYNGEE. The CDR3 runs 11 residues. In nucleotides, the CDR3 is TGTGCCAGCAGCCTTAAGGATACGCAGTATTTT. It encodes CASSLKDTQYF.

This clone was seen a handful of times. The rearrangement links TRBV30 to TRBJ1-1, with D possibly matching TRBD1 (6 bases). CDR1 is GTSNPN, CDR2 SVGIG, per germline (reference sequence). V lost 2 bases, J lost 8 bases, and 15 bases lay in between. The CDR3 extends over 13 amino acids. Here the CDR3 reads CAWSMKPRGEAFF. The CDR3 DNA follows: TGTGCCTGGAGTATGAAGCCCAGGGGAGAAGCTTTCTTT. The variable domain in full, with the rest retrieved from reference TRBV30 and TRBJ1-1, is SQTIHQWPATLVQPVGSPLSLECTVEGTSNPNLYWYRQAAGRGLQLLFYSVGIGQISSEVPQNLSASRPQDRQFILSSKKLLLSDSGFYLCAWSMKPRGEAFFGQGTRLTVV.

This chain joins TRBV7-3 and TRBJ2-1, with unresolved D. The CDR3 is made up of 13 amino acids. The V gene's germline CDR1 is SGHTA and CDR2 FQGTGA. V shed 3 bases and J shed 8 bases, with 11 bases lying between them. CDR3: CASSFGPNHEQFF. CDR3 bases: TGTGCCAGCAGCTTTGGCCCCAACCATGAGCAGTTCTTC.

The V gene is TRBV6-1, the J gene TRBJ1-4; D is possibly TRBD1 (5 bases). The CDR3 has 13 amino acids. The V gene lost 10 bases and the J gene lost 4 bases, with 13 bases spanning the gap. From germline, CDR1 is MNHNS and CDR2 SASEGT. This CDR3 is CAILRDGNEKLFF. As DNA, the CDR3 is TGTGCCATCCTCCGGGACGGTAATGAAAAACTGTTTTTT.

This clone has a single count. The chain has TRBV27 and TRBJ1-5; TRBD1 agrees at 12 bases. The CDR3 extends over 18 amino acids. Losses at the gene ends were 6 bases for V and 1 base for J; bases not matched to a gene: 10. The V gene's germline CDR1 is MNHEY and CDR2 SMNVEV (reference sequence). As DNA, the CDR3 is TGTGCCAGCAGAGCACTAGGGACAGGGGGCCGCAGCAATCAGCCCCAGCATTTT. It is translated as CASRALGTGGRSNQPQHF.

This chain joins TRBV4-3 and TRBJ1-2, with a tentative D call TRBD1 (5 bases). CDR3 size: 14 residues. Trimming took off 2 bases at V and 4 bases at J, with 11 bases between the two ends. CDR1 and CDR2 from the germline V gene are LGHNA and YSLEER. CDR3 nucleotide sequence: TGCGCCAGCAGCCAATCCGGGACGGGCTATGGCTACACCTTC. Encoded protein: CASSQSGTGYGYTF.

V is TRBV19 and J is TRBJ2-2; possible D gene TRBD1, 6 bases. Germline-derived CDR1 and CDR2 are LNHDA and SQIVND (reference sequence). With 9 bases removed from V and 0 bases from J, the gap between germline ends came to 20 bases. The length of the CDR3 is 17 residues. CDR3 in amino acids: CASRVSGQPPNTGELFF. DNA of the CDR3: TGTGCCAGCCGAGTTTCTGGACAGCCACCGAACACCGGGGAGCTGTTTTTT. Filled out from reference TRBV19 and TRBJ2-2, the complete variable domain reads DGGITQSPKYLFRKEGQNVTLSCEQNLNHDAMYWYRQDPGQGLRLIYYSQIVNDFQKGDIAEGYSVSREKKESFPLTVTSAQKNPTAFYLCASRVSGQPPNTGELFFGEGSRLTVL.

This clone is classed as medium-sized (0.01 to 0.1%). The J gene is TRBJ2-1, the V gene TRBV4-3; 11 positions match TRBD2. The CDR3 totals 19 residues. Germline trimming cut 0 bases from V and 4 bases from J; bases unmatched to any gene: 11. The V gene's germline CDR1 is LGHNA and CDR2 YSLEER. The chain's CDR3 is CASSQDHLSGGATYNEQFF. The CDR3 DNA reads as TGCGCCAGCAGCCAAGATCACCTTAGCGGGGGGGCTACATACAATGAGCAGTTCTTC.

This chain uses TRBV30 with TRBJ1-2; D unclear. V was shortened by 4 bases and J by 8 bases, with 20 bases between the two germline ends. CDR1 and CDR2 from the germline V gene are GTSNPN and SVGIG (reference sequence). This CDR3 has 14 residues. CDR3 sequence reads: CAWKWAGSLEGYTF. The CDR3 bases are TGTGCCTGGAAATGGGCCGGCTCCCTAGAAGGCTACACCTTC.

V gene TRBV11-3 combines with J gene TRBJ2-7; TRBD2 matches 14 bases. With 4 bases clipped from V and 4 bases from J, the junction kept 3 bases outside the gene matches. Germline lookup yields CDR1 SGHNT and CDR2 YENEEA. The CDR3 contains 15 residues. CDR3 protein: CASSSGTSGRYEQYF. The CDR3 DNA sequence: TGTGCCAGCAGCTCGGGGACTAGCGGGAGATACGAGCAGTACTTC.

In its sample, this clone is medium-sized. V usage is TRBV11-2 and J usage is TRBJ2-2; D is possibly TRBD1 (5 bases). Germline CDR1 is SGHAT and CDR2 is FQNNGV. The V gene lost 3 bases and the J gene lost 4 bases, with 9 bases spanning the gap. There are 14 residues in the CDR3. CDR3 sequence reads: CASSFTGTTGELFF. In DNA, the CDR3 is TGTGCCAGCAGCTTCACAGGAACCACCGGGGAGCTGTTTTTT.

Here the CDR3 DNA reads TGTGCCAGCAGTGGGACTACTACTAGGACACCCCTCCACTTT. Protein sequence: CASSGTTTRTPLHF. The chain joins TRBV2 to TRBJ1-6; D is undetermined. CDR1 and CDR2 from the germline V gene are SNHLY and FYNNEI. V dropped 4 bases and J dropped 11 bases, with 15 bases sitting between them. This CDR3 is 14 amino acids long.

Details on this clone: Other DNA sequences within the sample encode an identical CDR3. The genes are TRBV28 and TRBJ1-2, with D unresolved. The CDR3 is made up of 11 amino acids. Trimming shortened V by 6 bases and J by 2 bases, and 4 bases separated the two germline ends. The germline gives CDR1 MDHEN, CDR2 SYDVKM. CDR3: CASRANYGYTF. CDR3 in DNA: TGTGCCAGCAGGGCAAACTATGGCTACACCTTC.

This chain uses TRBV7-6 with TRBJ2-3; TRBD2 agrees at 7 bases. The CDR3 is 16 residues long. Germline V gene sequence: CDR1 SGHVS, CDR2 FNYEAQ. The ends lost 1 base at V and 3 bases at J; junction bases unmatched: 7. CDR3 in amino acids: CASSLGVGGETDTQYF. In DNA, the CDR3 is TGTGCCAGCAGCTTAGGGGTGGGAGGGGAAACAGATACGCAGTATTTT.

J is TRBJ2-5 and V is TRBV30; D ambiguous. The CDR3 is 14 amino acids. Trimming cost V 7 bases and J 5 bases, with 20 bases left between them. CDR1 is GTSNPN, CDR2 SVGIG, per germline (reference sequence). The CDR3 DNA reads as TGTGCCTCGGTGGATCGGCCTTTTCGGGAGACCCAGTACTTC. Protein product: CASVDRPFRETQYF.

This clone was recorded a few times. The chain's CDR3 is CASSLGSGQPYGYTF. CDR3 sequence (DNA): TGTGCCAGCAGCTTGGGGTCGGGGCAACCCTATGGCTACACCTTC. This chain connects TRBV7-9 to TRBJ1-2; D may be TRBD1 (5 bases). Germline CDR1 reads SEHNR; CDR2 reads FQNEAQ (reference sequence). The CDR3 runs to 15 residues. V lost 3 bases and J 4 bases, leaving 15 bases between the germline ends. Using reference TRBV7-9 and TRBJ1-2 for the parts outside the CDR3, the full variable domain is DTGVSQNPRHKITKRGQNVTFRCDPISEHNRLYWYRQTLGQGPEFLTYFQNEAQLEKSRLLSDRFSAERPKGSFSTLEIQRTEQGDSAMYLCASSLGSGQPYGYTFGSGTRLTVV.

V usage is TRBV6-1 and J usage is TRBJ2-2, with D unclear. The V end was cut by 5 bases, the J end by 6 bases, with 7 bases between. The CDR3 has 12 amino acids. Germline lookup yields CDR1 MNHNS and CDR2 SASEGT. CDR3 sequence: CASSHGSGELFF. The CDR3 DNA follows: TGTGCCAGCAGTCACGGCTCCGGGGAGCTGTTTTTT.

The chain links TRBV19 to TRBJ2-2, with D perhaps matching TRBD2 (6 bases). Germline assignment: CDR1 LNHDA and CDR2 SQIVND (reference sequence). V was pared by 2 bases and J by 7 bases, with 14 bases between. This CDR3 is 15 amino acids long. CDR3 loop: CASSISKVGGGELFF. The CDR3 DNA sequence: TGTGCCAGTAGTATATCCAAGGTCGGGGGCGGGGAGCTGTTTTTT.

The chain recombines TRBV7-3 with TRBJ1-1; 7 nucleotides align to TRBD1. The trim removed 5 bases at V and 4 bases at J, leaving 10 bases unmatched. From germline, CDR1 is SGHTA and CDR2 FQGTGA. CDR3 size: 15 residues. CDR3 coding DNA: TGTGCCAGCAGCCCAGACAGGGAAGTTGGCACTGAAGCTTTCTTT. Its protein product is CASSPDREVGTEAFF.

This clone was observed a single time. The CDR3 DNA reads TGTGCCAGCAGCTTTGCAACCGGGTACCAAGAGACCCAGTACTTC. Protein: CASSFATGYQETQYF. This chain links TRBV7-2 with TRBJ2-5; D is uncertain. This CDR3 comprises 15 residues. Trimming left V 3 bases short and J 0 bases short, with 11 bases between. Germline V lookup: CDR1 SGHTA, CDR2 FQGNSA.

The V call is TRBV7-9, the J call TRBJ1-5; a weak D match, TRBD1 (6 bases). Between the trimmed V and J ends, which lost 4 bases and 1 base, there was a span of 8 bases. Looked up from germline, CDR1 is SEHNR and CDR2 is FQNEAQ (reference sequence). This CDR3 is 14 amino acids long. The CDR3 sequence is CASSSGQSNQPQHF. The CDR3 nucleotides read TGTGCCAGCAGCTCCGGACAGAGCAATCAGCCCCAGCATTTT.

The chain has TRBV4-2 and TRBJ1-3; D not certain. Germline V gene data show CDR1 as LGHNA and CDR2 as YNFKEQ. The V end lost 1 base, the J end lost 0 bases, and 7 bases lay between the germline ends. This CDR3 is built from 15 residues. The CDR3 DNA reads as TGTGCCAGCAGCCAAGTGACGACCTCTGGAAACACCATATATTTT. Protein: CASSQVTTSGNTIYF.

The chain carries TRBV6-5 and TRBJ1-5; D remains unclear. Germline CDR1 reads MNHEY; CDR2 reads SVGAGI. V was shortened by 7 bases and J by 6 bases, with 13 bases between the two germline ends. This CDR3 has 13 amino acids. As DNA, the CDR3 is TGTGCCAGCACTCTTGGAGACGCTCAGCCCCAGCATTTT. Translated: CASTLGDAQPQHF.

Comments on this clone: Other DNA sequences in this specimen translate into the identical CDR3. This chain links TRBV9 with TRBJ1-3; no firm D call. V lost 0 bases to trimming and J lost 4 bases, with 5 bases between them. Germline CDR1 SGDLS, CDR2 YYNGEE. The CDR3 length is 13 residues. In nucleotides, the CDR3 is TGTGCCAGCAGCGTAGGGCCGGGAAACACCATATATTTT. It encodes CASSVGPGNTIYF.

The V gene is TRBV10-3, the J gene TRBJ2-5; tentatively, D is TRBD2 (5 bases). V gave up 6 bases and J gave up 5 bases, with 7 bases separating them. The CDR3 is 11 residues long. CDR1 and CDR2 (germline): ENHRY, SYGVKD. The chain's CDR3 is CAISRGETQYF. The CDR3 DNA reads as TGTGCCATCAGCCGAGGGGAGACCCAGTACTTC.

The chain couples TRBV9 to TRBJ2-2; D unclear. V was pared by 0 bases and J by 6 bases, with 12 bases between. The germline V gene has CDR1 SGDLS and CDR2 YYNGEE. The CDR3 spans 15 residues. DNA of the CDR3: TGTGCCAGCAGCGTAGAGGGCTCTCTTCCCGGGGAGCTGTTTTTT. This sequence encodes CASSVEGSLPGELFF.

This chain uses TRBV5-1 with TRBJ2-7, with TRBD2 identical over 11 bases. From germline, CDR1 is SGHRS and CDR2 YFSETQ. This CDR3 comprises 16 residues. The trim removed 3 bases at V and 4 bases at J, leaving 9 bases unmatched. CDR3 loop: CASSSQLAGEGYEQYF. The CDR3 DNA follows: TGCGCCAGCAGCTCCCAACTAGCGGGAGAAGGTTACGAGCAGTACTTC.

The J gene is TRBJ1-1, the V gene TRBV5-1, with D hard to call. The CDR3 runs 12 residues. Germline CDR1 reads SGHRS; CDR2 reads YFSETQ. Trimming took 4 bases from V and 4 from J, leaving 8 bases between them. CDR3 coding DNA: TGCGCCAGCAGCCTCTTGGGCACTGAAGCTTTCTTT. Translated, it gives CASSLLGTEAFF.